The 26 T cell receptor beta chains below all came from one sample that was sequenced in a study of blood T cells in healthy people across ages. Next came a second PCR, run for roughly 6 to 11 cycles, which used a sample-barcoded 5' primer along with a J-beta primer mix. TCRdb re-analysed the 5' RACE reads in MiXCR, keeping a single row per CDR3 protein. The data hold about 760,000 distinct CDR3 sequences, with just under 25% observed a single time. These data also formed part of another study, on T cells of mothers and their children.

Sequencing was done on a sample of blood. These receptors came from a boy aged 5-17 years in good health.

This clonotype was detected a few times. This chain connects TRBV6-6 to TRBJ2-7, with no clear D. Germline V gene lookup returns CDR1 MNHNY and CDR2 SVGAGI (reference sequence). CDR3 length: 15 amino acids. Between the trimmed V and J ends, which lost 6 bases and 3 bases, there was a span of 18 bases. CDR3 in amino acids: CASSPVLQSNYEQYF. The DNA for the CDR3 is TGTGCCAGCAGCCCCGTCCTGCAGAGTAACTACGAGCAGTACTTC.

The chain uses TRBV7-8 and TRBJ2-1; D gene uncertain. From germline, CDR1 is SGHVS and CDR2 FQNEAQ. CDR3 length equals 15 residues. Deletions cut 5 bases from V and 1 base from J, with 12 bases between. CDR3 coding DNA: TGTGCCAGCAGCCCAAAGATGCAGTCCTACAATGAGCAGTTCTTC. Protein: CASSPKMQSYNEQFF.

This sequence joins TRBV20-1 and TRBJ2-3, with 7 positions matching TRBD1. The length of the CDR3 is 14 residues. With V trimmed by 6 bases and J by 0 bases, 6 bases remained unmatched. Germline V gives CDR1 DFQATT, CDR2 SNEGSKA (reference sequence). The CDR3 DNA follows: TGCAGTGCCCCGGGACAGTTTAGCACAGATACGCAGTATTTT. It encodes CSAPGQFSTDTQYF.

CDR3 residues: CASSPTFIYNEQFF. Here the CDR3 DNA reads TGTGCCAGCAGCCCAACGTTCATATACAATGAGCAGTTCTTC. The gene calls are TRBV7-9 and TRBJ2-1; D unclear. Trimming cost V 5 bases and J 4 bases, with 12 bases left between them. Germline V CDR1 and CDR2: SEHNR, FQNEAQ (reference sequence). There are 14 residues in the CDR3.

A few counts support this clonotype. The V and J genes are TRBV5-1 and TRBJ1-1; perhaps TRBD1 as D (6 bases). Germline V CDR1 and CDR2: SGHRS, YFSETQ. The CDR3 has 15 amino acids. The V and J ends lost 0 bases and 0 bases respectively, with 9 bases between them. CDR3 region: CASSLEYRVNTEAFF. The CDR3 region has the DNA TGCGCCAGCAGCTTGGAGTACAGGGTGAACACTGAAGCTTTCTTT.

The chain is built from TRBV6-6 and TRBJ1-2; no clear D gene. The germline gives CDR1 MNHNY, CDR2 SVGAGI (reference sequence). This CDR3 is built from 11 residues. V was pared by 10 bases and J by 8 bases, with 14 bases between. The CDR3 is CATQDGWGYTF. CDR3 DNA: TGTGCCACCCAAGACGGGTGGGGCTACACCTTC.

The V call is TRBV7-6, the J call TRBJ2-3; D ambiguous. Trimming removed 5 bases at V and 2 bases at J, with 8 bases between. The CDR3 runs 13 residues. In germline, CDR1 is SGHVS, CDR2 FNYEAQ. For the CDR3, the DNA is TGTGCCAGCAGCACGAATCTCACAGATACGCAGTATTTT. Translated, it gives CASSTNLTDTQYF.

This clonotype has only a few counts. The chain employs TRBV4-2 and TRBJ2-7; 9 positions match TRBD2. This CDR3 is built from 15 residues. The germline CDR1 and CDR2 sequences are LGHNA and YNFKEQ. V lost 4 bases to trimming and J lost 3 bases; unmatched junction nucleotides: 7. The CDR3 DNA reads as TGTGCCAGCAGCCTACAGGCGGGAGGGCACTACGAGCAGTACTTC. It translates to CASSLQAGGHYEQYF.

This clonotype was observed a few times. V is TRBV20-1 and J is TRBJ1-4; tentative D call: TRBD1 (6 bases). From germline, CDR1 is DFQATT and CDR2 SNEGSKA (reference sequence). V was clipped by 0 bases and J by 7 bases, with 15 bases between them. The CDR3 runs to 15 residues. Written as DNA, the CDR3 is TGCAGTGCTAGAGATAGGCGGGGGCGAAGTGAAAAACTGTTTTTT. Protein product: CSARDRRGRSEKLFF.

The chain employs TRBV28 and TRBJ1-2; 7 bases map to TRBD1. The germline V gene has CDR1 MDHEN and CDR2 SYDVKM. With V trimmed by 6 bases and J by 4 bases, 8 bases remained unmatched. There are 14 residues in the CDR3. The CDR3 loop reads CASSPTGEGYGYTF. For the CDR3, the DNA is TGTGCCAGCAGCCCCACAGGGGAAGGCTATGGCTACACCTTC.

V gene TRBV3-1 combines with J gene TRBJ2-1; the D call may be TRBD1 or TRBD2 (6 bases each). Trimming cost V 3 bases and J 4 bases, with 13 bases left between them. The CDR3 is 15 residues long. The germline CDR1 and CDR2 sequences are LGHDT and YNNKEL (reference sequence). The CDR3 DNA reads TGTGCCAGCAGCCATCTAGGGGGGTCGTACAATGAGCAGTTCTTC. It specifies CASSHLGGSYNEQFF.

V gene TRBV7-8 combines with J gene TRBJ2-5, with D tentatively TRBD1 (5 bases). CDR1 is SGHVS and CDR2 is FQNEAQ in the germline V gene. The CDR3 is 13 residues long. Trimming took 6 bases from V and 5 from J, leaving 13 bases between them. The CDR3 loop reads CASRTREHETQYF. For the CDR3, the DNA is TGTGCCAGCAGAACCAGGGAACATGAGACCCAGTACTTC.

The chain links TRBV28 to TRBJ2-7; TRBD2 might be the D (5 bases). The ends were cut back, 3 bases at V and 0 bases at J, with 21 bases in the middle. The CDR3 runs 18 residues. Looked up from germline, CDR1 is MDHEN and CDR2 is SYDVKM. As DNA, the CDR3 is TGTGCCAGCAGTTTCTCGAATCTCGGGGTAACGAGCTCCTACGAGCAGTACTTC. Translating it yields CASSFSNLGVTSSYEQYF. Drawing the rest from reference TRBV28 and TRBJ2-7, the complete variable domain is DVKVTQSSRYLVKRTGEKVFLECVQDMDHENMFWYRQDPGLGLRLIYFSYDVKMKEKGDIPEGYSVSREKKERFSLILESASTNQTSMYLCASSFSNLGVTSSYEQYFGPGTRLTVT.

Points on this clonotype: A single base separates this from a much larger clone, so it may be a read error. For the CDR3, the DNA is TGTGCCGGCAGTGGGCACAGGGGGCTTGTCGAGACCCAGTACTTC. As protein: CAGSGHRGLVETQYF. The chain employs TRBV25-1 and TRBJ2-5, with 9 bases identical to TRBD1. Germline V gene lookup returns CDR1 MGHDK and CDR2 SYGVNS. The length of the CDR3 is 15 residues.

The CDR3 nucleotides are TGCGCCAGCAGCCAAGCCTTCACAGGGGCGGATGGCTACACCTTC. Protein: CASSQAFTGADGYTF. The chain has TRBV4-3 and TRBJ1-2; the match to TRBD1 covers 7 bases. CDR1 and CDR2 from the germline V gene are LGHNA and YSLEER. The CDR3 contains 15 residues. J gave up 6 bases and V 1 base, and 8 bases lay outside the gene matches.

This clonotype was observed a few times. The V gene is TRBV12-3 or TRBV12-4, the J gene TRBJ1-3; D is ambiguous. This CDR3 is built from 13 residues. V was shortened by 6 bases and J by 4 bases, with 10 bases between the two germline ends. The CDR3 here is CASSLTNGNTIYF. The DNA of the CDR3 is TGTGCCAGCAGCCTGACTAACGGAAACACCATATATTTT.

This chain joins TRBV5-1 and TRBJ2-5; 8 bases agree with TRBD1. The V gene's germline CDR1 is SGHRS and CDR2 YFSETQ. Unmatched junction bases numbered 10, after V lost 0 bases and J lost 3 bases. The CDR3 extends over 17 amino acids. The CDR3 reads CASSLGTRQGKEETQYF. CDR3 in DNA: TGCGCCAGCAGCTTGGGTACCAGACAGGGGAAAGAAGAGACCCAGTACTTC.

The V call is TRBV6-5, the J call TRBJ1-2; D is undetermined. The V end lost 0 bases, the J end lost 4 bases, and 6 bases lay between the germline ends. CDR1 is MNHEY, CDR2 SVGAGI, per germline. There are 13 residues in the CDR3. The CDR3, as DNA: TGTGCCAGCAGTTACTCCGGGTTCTATGGCTACACCTTC. It is translated as CASSYSGFYGYTF.

Ten or more counts support this clonotype. V is TRBV12-5 and J is TRBJ2-7; the D gene is possibly TRBD2 (6 bases). The CDR3 is 16 residues long. The germline CDR1 and CDR2 sequences are LGHNT and FRNRAP. Trimming removed 1 base from V and 0 bases from J, with 13 bases in between. CDR3 DNA sequence: TGTGCTAGTGGTTTGGCTCCCATCGGGGGCTCCTACGAGCAGTACTTC. As protein: CASGLAPIGGSYEQYF.

The chain employs TRBV15 and TRBJ2-5; 9 positions agree with TRBD2. Germline loops: CDR1 LNHNV, CDR2 YYDKDF (reference sequence). V dropped 1 base and J dropped 0; count of bases not matched to a gene: 9. The CDR3 length is 18 residues. The DNA of the CDR3 is TGTGCCACCAGCAGAGGGGATAGCGGGGGTTGGTACCAAGAGACCCAGTACTTC. It yields the protein CATSRGDSGGWYQETQYF.

V is TRBV9 and J is TRBJ2-7; D gene unclear. The CDR3 runs to 12 residues. Trimming took off 2 bases at V and 3 bases at J, with 6 bases between the two ends. Germline values: CDR1 SGDLS, CDR2 YYNGEE. CDR3 coding DNA: TGTGCCAGCAGCGTGAACAGCTACGAGCAGTACTTC. As protein: CASSVNSYEQYF.

The chain has TRBV12-3 or TRBV12-4 and TRBJ2-1, with 7 bases identical to TRBD2. J lost 0 bases, V lost 10 bases, and 6 bases had no gene match. There are 14 residues in the CDR3. As DNA, the CDR3 is TGTGCCATCCAGTGGGGGGGCTCCTACAATGAGCAGTTCTTC. It translates to CAIQWGGSYNEQFF.

V usage is TRBV12-3 or TRBV12-4 and J usage is TRBJ1-6; D not resolved. The CDR3 loop spans 12 amino acids. Trimming removed 6 bases from V and 9 bases from J, with 9 bases in between. The CDR3 bases are TGTGCCAGCAGGGATAGTAGTTCACCCCTCCACTTT. Translating it yields CASRDSSSPLHF.

Comments on this clonotype: The germline gene is not matched at one end of the junction; a read error may be the cause. Written as DNA, the CDR3 is TGTACCAGCAGTTACCGAGGGGATAATGAAAAACTGTTTTTT. It specifies CTSSYRGDNEKLFF. The chain couples TRBV6-5 to TRBJ1-4; tentatively, D is TRBD1 (5 bases). The CDR3 has 14 residues. Germline CDR1 reads MNHEY; CDR2 reads SVGAGI.

This chain links TRBV7-8 with TRBJ2-7, with TRBD1 matching over 9 bases. Unmatched junction bases numbered 10, after V lost 6 bases and J lost 4 bases. Germline CDR1 reads SGHVS; CDR2 reads FQNEAQ. This CDR3 has 15 residues. The CDR3 nucleotides are TGTGCCAGCAGACTACGCTCACAGGGGGCTTACGAGCAGTACTTC. Protein sequence: CASRLRSQGAYEQYF.

V gene TRBV3-1 combines with J gene TRBJ2-5; no clear D gene. The J call may be wrong; the DNA end is better matched by TRBJ2-7. This CDR3 contains 15 residues. The V gene's germline CDR1 is LGHDT and CDR2 YNNKEL (reference sequence). CDR3 bases: TGTGCCAGCAGCCAAGGAATTGGGCCAGAATACGAGCAGTACTTC. It translates to CASSQGIGPEYEQYF.